One and the same sample provided the 7 T cell receptor beta chains below, sequenced in a study of technical replicates of blood from a few donors. Some clones are missing from TCRdb's copy, which holds only in-frame ones; the method was immunoSEQ multiplex PCR. Of some 70,000 clones in the sample, about 97% are singletons; the top ten hold approximately 0.26%. The source material was T cells isolated from PBMCs. The receptors stem from a human donor in good health.

The rearrangement joins TRBV11-2 to TRBJ2-7, with D unclear. Germline V gene data show CDR1 as SGHAT and CDR2 as FQNNGV. This CDR3 has 13 amino acids. The V gene lost 1 base and the J gene lost 2 bases, with 6 bases spanning the gap. In DNA, the CDR3 is TGTGCCAGCAGCTTAGGGCCCCCCTACGAGCAGTACTTC. It encodes CASSLGPPYEQYF. The entire variable domain, with the rest obtained from reference TRBV11-2 and TRBJ2-7, is as follows: EAGVAQSPRYKIIEKRQSVAFWCNPISGHATLYWYQQILGQGPKLLIQFQNNGVVDDSQLPKDRFSAERLKGVDSTLKIQPAKLEDSAVYLCASSLGPPYEQYFGPGTRLTVT.

The CDR3 loop reads CASSEDGGRSYEQYF. The DNA of the CDR3 is TGTGCCAGCAGTGAGGACGGGGGTAGGTCCTACGAGCAGTACTTC. The rearrangement uses TRBV2 and TRBJ2-7; D possibly corresponds to TRBD2 (6 bases). The CDR3 spans 15 residues. Trimming stripped 3 bases from V and 1 base from J, with 13 bases between. Germline CDR1 reads SNHLY; CDR2 reads FYNNEI.

This chain connects TRBV5-1 to TRBJ1-2; possibly TRBD1 for D (6 bases). Trimming shortened V by 1 base and J by 3 bases, and 16 bases separated the two germline ends. The length of the CDR3 is 16 residues. Germline V gives CDR1 SGHRS, CDR2 YFSETQ. The chain's CDR3 is CASSLQTQGTYYGYTF. CDR3 sequence (DNA): TGCGCCAGCAGCTTGCAAACCCAGGGGACGTACTATGGCTACACCTTC.

This chain links TRBV14 with TRBJ1-2, with 7 bases fitting TRBD1. J lost 8 bases, V lost 4 bases, and 13 bases had no gene match. This CDR3 comprises 15 residues. Germline CDR1 and CDR2: SGHDN and FVKESK. CDR3 nucleotide sequence: TGTGCCAGCAGCCCACTGACAGGGACGGTTTACGGCTACACCTTC. Translated, it gives CASSPLTGTVYGYTF.

The count of this clone is one. The chain combines TRBV10-2 with TRBJ1-1, with a tentative D call TRBD1 (5 bases). V lost 8 bases, J lost 7 bases, and 17 bases lay in between. CDR3 length: 13 residues. Per the germline V gene, CDR1 is WSHSY and CDR2 is SAAADI. In DNA, the CDR3 is TGCGCCAGCCATATAACCGACAGTATTGAAGCTTTCTTT. Amino acid sequence: CASHITDSIEAFF.

The rearrangement joins TRBV4-2 to TRBJ2-7; TRBD1 matches at 10 bases. CDR3 length equals 16 residues. Germline lookup yields CDR1 LGHNA and CDR2 YNFKEQ. V dropped 2 bases and J dropped 6; count of bases not matched to a gene: 10. The CDR3 bases are TGTGCCAGCAGCCAACCTCGGGGGACAGGGGAGATCGAGCAGTACTTC. This encodes CASSQPRGTGEIEQYF.

The V and J genes are TRBV2 and TRBJ1-5; D ambiguous. This CDR3 is 12 amino acids long. V was cut by 5 bases and J by 4 bases, with 6 bases left in between. CDR1 SNHLY and CDR2 FYNNEI come from the germline V gene. The DNA for the CDR3 is TGTGCCAGCAGTACTAATAATCAGCCCCAGCATTTT. Its protein is CASSTNNQPQHF.